The 3 T cell receptor beta chains below were found in one sample sequenced in a study of T cell repertoires in cytomegalovirus infection. TCRdb re-called the reads with MiXCR, one entry per CDR3 protein. The sample carries some 150,000 distinct CDR3 sequences, around 20% recorded once. Sequencing was carried out using PBMCs. These TCRs come from a human donor in good health (CMV status not recorded). Some clones in this sample may be carry-over from other donors' samples.

CDR3 DNA sequence: TGTGCCAGCAGTGTACACGCTTGGACTAGCGGGACCTACGAGCAGTACTTC. It codes for CASSVHAWTSGTYEQYF. The chain is built from TRBV2 and TRBJ2-7; 12 positions match TRBD2. The CDR3 spans 17 residues. Per the germline V gene, CDR1 is SNHLY and CDR2 is FYNNEI. J lost 2 bases, V lost 4 bases, and 9 bases had no gene match.

This clonotype was recorded many times. As DNA, the CDR3 is TGTGCCAGCAGCTTAAATCCGGGAGGTACTGGTACGCAGTATTTT. Residues: CASSLNPGGTGTQYF. V is TRBV7-3 and J is TRBJ2-3; TRBD2 agrees at 7 bases. V was clipped by 1 base and J by 8 bases; unmatched bases: 9. Looked up from germline, CDR1 is SGHTA and CDR2 is FQGTGA. The CDR3 loop spans 15 amino acids.

Many counts were recorded for this clonotype. The V and J genes are TRBV15 and TRBJ1-2, with a weak D call TRBD1 (5 bases). The V end was cut by 0 bases, the J end by 8 bases, with 19 bases between. The CDR3 sequence is 16 residues long. Per germline, CDR1 LNHNV and CDR2 YYDKDF (reference sequence). The CDR3 sequence is CATSRDRGREPSGYTF. CDR3 DNA: TGTGCCACCAGCAGAGATCGGGGCAGGGAACCCTCCGGCTACACCTTC.